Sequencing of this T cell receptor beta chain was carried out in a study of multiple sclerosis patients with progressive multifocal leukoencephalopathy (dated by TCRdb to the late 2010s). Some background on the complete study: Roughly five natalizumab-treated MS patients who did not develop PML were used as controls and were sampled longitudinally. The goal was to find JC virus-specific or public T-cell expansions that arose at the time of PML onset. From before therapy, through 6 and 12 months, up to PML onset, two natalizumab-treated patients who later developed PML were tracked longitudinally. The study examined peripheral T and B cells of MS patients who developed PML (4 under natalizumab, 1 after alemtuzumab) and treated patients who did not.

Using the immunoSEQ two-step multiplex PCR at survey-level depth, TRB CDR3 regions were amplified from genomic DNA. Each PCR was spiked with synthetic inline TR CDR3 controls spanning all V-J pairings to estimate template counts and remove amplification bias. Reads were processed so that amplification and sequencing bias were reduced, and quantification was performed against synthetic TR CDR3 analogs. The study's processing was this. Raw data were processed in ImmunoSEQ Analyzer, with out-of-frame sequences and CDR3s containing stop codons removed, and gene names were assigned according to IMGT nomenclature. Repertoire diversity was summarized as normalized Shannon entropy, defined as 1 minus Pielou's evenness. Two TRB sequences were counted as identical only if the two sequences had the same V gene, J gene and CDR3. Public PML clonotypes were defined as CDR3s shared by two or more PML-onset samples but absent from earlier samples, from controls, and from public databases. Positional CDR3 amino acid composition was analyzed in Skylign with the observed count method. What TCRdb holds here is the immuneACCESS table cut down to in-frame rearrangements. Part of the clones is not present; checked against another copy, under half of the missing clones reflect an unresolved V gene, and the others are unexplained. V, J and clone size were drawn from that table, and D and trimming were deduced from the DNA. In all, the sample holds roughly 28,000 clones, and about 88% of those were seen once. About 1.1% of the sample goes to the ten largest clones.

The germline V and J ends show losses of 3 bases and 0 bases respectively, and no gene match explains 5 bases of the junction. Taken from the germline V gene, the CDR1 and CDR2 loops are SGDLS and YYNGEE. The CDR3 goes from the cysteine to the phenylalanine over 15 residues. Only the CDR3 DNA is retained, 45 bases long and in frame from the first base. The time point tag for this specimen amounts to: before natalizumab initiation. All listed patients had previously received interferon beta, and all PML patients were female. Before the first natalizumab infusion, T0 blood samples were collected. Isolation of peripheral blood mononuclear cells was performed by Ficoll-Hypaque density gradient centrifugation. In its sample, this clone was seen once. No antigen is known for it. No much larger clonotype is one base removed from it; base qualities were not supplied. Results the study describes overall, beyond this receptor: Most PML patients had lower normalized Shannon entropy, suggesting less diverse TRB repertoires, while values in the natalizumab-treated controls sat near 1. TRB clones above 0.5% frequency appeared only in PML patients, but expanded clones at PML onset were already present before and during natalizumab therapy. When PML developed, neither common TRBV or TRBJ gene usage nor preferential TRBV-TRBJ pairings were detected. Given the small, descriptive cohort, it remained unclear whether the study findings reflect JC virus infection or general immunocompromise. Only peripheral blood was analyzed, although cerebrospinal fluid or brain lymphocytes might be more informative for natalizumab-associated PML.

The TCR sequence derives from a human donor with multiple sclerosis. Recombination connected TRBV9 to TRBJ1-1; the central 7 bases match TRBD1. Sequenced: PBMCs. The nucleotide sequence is TGTGCCAGCAGCGGACAGGGAAGGCTGAACACTGAAGCTTTCTTT. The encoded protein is CASSGQGRLNTEAFF.